The 24 T cell receptor beta chains below were found in one sample sequenced in a study of cytotoxic CD8 clonotypes in ibrutinib-treated CLL. The table came from immunoSEQ multiplex PCR; TCRdb's copy has only in-frame clones and leaves some out. The table lists over 200,000 clones, 60% to 80% of them singletons. Sample: PBMCs, taken after 12 months of ibrutinib treatment. All receptors come from a human donor with chronic lymphocytic leukemia.

Only a few counts were recorded for this clone. The chain couples TRBV4-1 to TRBJ1-2; no reliable D call. Trimming left V 2 bases short and J 0 bases short, with 16 bases between. CDR1 and CDR2 (germline): MGHRA, YSYEKL. The CDR3 consists of 17 residues. Here the CDR3 reads CASSQIRGLPSNYGYTF. The CDR3 DNA reads as TGCGCCAGCAGCCAAATTCGGGGTCTCCCATCTAACTATGGCTACACCTTC.

V and J are TRBV5-1 and TRBJ2-4; tentatively, D is TRBD1 (6 bases). The ends were cut back, 6 bases at V and 6 bases at J, with 13 bases in the middle. The CDR3 has 13 residues. Germline loops: CDR1 SGHRS, CDR2 YFSETQ. CDR3 nucleotides: TGCGCCAGCACCGGGACACAGCCAAACATTCAGTACTTC. It translates to CASTGTQPNIQYF.

The V and J genes are TRBV19 and TRBJ1-1; D is ambiguous. CDR1 is LNHDA, CDR2 SQIVND, per germline (reference sequence). The V end lost 4 bases, the J end lost 3 bases, and 9 bases lay between the germline ends. This CDR3 spans 13 amino acids. CDR3 amino acids: CASSTRPDTEAFF. The CDR3 region has the DNA TGTGCCAGTAGTACCCGACCAGACACTGAAGCTTTCTTT.

The J gene is TRBJ2-1, the V gene TRBV30; 7 nucleotides line up with TRBD1. V lost 5 bases, J lost 8 bases, and 6 bases stayed unmatched. This CDR3 has 12 residues. The germline V gene has CDR1 GTSNPN and CDR2 SVGIG (reference sequence). Written as DNA, the CDR3 is TGTGCCTGGTATGACAGGGCCTATGAGCAGTTCTTC. This translates into CAWYDRAYEQFF.

The chain couples TRBV4-1 to TRBJ2-1; D not resolved. The CDR3 covers 13 residues. V gave up 0 bases and J gave up 10 bases, with 10 bases separating them. Germline V gene data show CDR1 as MGHRA and CDR2 as YSYEKL. Here the CDR3 DNA reads TGCGCCAGCAGCCAAGATCGGCGGACGGAGCAGTTCTTC. It codes for CASSQDRRTEQFF.

This clone was counted a few times. J is TRBJ2-7 and V is TRBV19; D tentatively fits TRBD1 or TRBD2 (5 bases each). V gave up 10 bases and J gave up 2 bases, with 15 bases separating them. Per the germline V gene, CDR1 is LNHDA and CDR2 is SQIVND (reference sequence). The CDR3 length is 13 residues. CDR3 DNA: TGTGCCACCTTCGGGGCCCCTACCTACGAGCAGTACTTC. Its protein product is CATFGAPTYEQYF.

The chain uses TRBV2 and TRBJ1-1, with D perhaps matching TRBD1 (5 bases). The CDR3 extends over 13 amino acids. CDR1 is SNHLY and CDR2 is FYNNEI in the germline V gene. V shed 8 bases and J shed 0 bases, with 10 bases lying between them. CDR3 nucleotides: TGTGCCAGCTGCGGGACCATGAACACTGAAGCTTTCTTT. Its translation is CASCGTMNTEAFF.

The chain uses TRBV11-2 and TRBJ1-4; D is uncertain. CDR1 is SGHAT and CDR2 is FQNNGV in the germline V gene. This CDR3 is built from 17 residues. V was pared by 1 base and J by 7 bases, with 19 bases between. For the CDR3, the DNA is TGTGCCAGCAGCTTAGGTTCTTCCGGAGGACTCGGTGAAAAACTGTTTTTT. It yields the protein CASSLGSSGGLGEKLFF.

The rearrangement uses TRBV5-1 and TRBJ2-5, with unresolved D. Trimming cost V 3 bases and J 3 bases, with 9 bases left between them. The germline gives CDR1 SGHRS, CDR2 YFSETQ. The CDR3 contains 13 residues. CDR3 loop: CASSSPGKETQYF. CDR3 nucleotide sequence: TGCGCCAGCAGCTCCCCTGGGAAAGAGACCCAGTACTTC. The full variable domain, in which reference TRBV5-1 and TRBJ2-5 provide the parts outside the CDR3, is KAGVTQTPRYLIKTRGQQVTLSCSPISGHRSVSWYQQTPGQGLQFLFEYFSETQRNKGNFPGRFSGRQFSNSRSEMNVSTLELGDSALYLCASSSPGKETQYFGPGTRLLVL.

The rearrangement uses TRBV10-3 and TRBJ1-3, with D maybe TRBD1 (6 bases). Trimming took 6 bases from V and 4 from J, leaving 16 bases between them. CDR1 is ENHRY and CDR2 is SYGVKD in the germline V gene. The CDR3 length is 15 residues. The CDR3 spells CAISAGQPGGNTIYF. CDR3 in DNA: TGTGCCATCAGCGCGGGACAACCTGGGGGAAACACCATATATTTT.

The genes are TRBV18 and TRBJ2-5; 8 nucleotides align to TRBD2. This CDR3 is built from 12 residues. J gave up 5 bases and V 8 bases, and 4 bases lay outside the gene matches. Germline V CDR1 and CDR2: KGHSH, LQKENI. The CDR3 coding sequence is TGTGCCAGCAGACTAGCGTCGGAGACCCAGTACTTC. This encodes CASRLASETQYF.

The chain uses TRBV6-5 and TRBJ1-2; D perhaps matches TRBD1 (6 bases). Trimming stripped 6 bases from V and 4 bases from J, with 15 bases between. Germline-derived CDR1 and CDR2 are MNHEY and SVGAGI. The CDR3 is 14 residues long. This CDR3 is CASRPGGGIYGYTF. The CDR3 bases are TGTGCCAGCAGGCCAGGAGGGGGGATCTATGGCTACACCTTC.

The rearrangement uses TRBV6-5 and TRBJ1-2; TRBD1 might be the D (6 bases). CDR1 MNHEY and CDR2 SVGAGI come from the germline V gene. The CDR3 is 14 residues long. With 2 bases removed from V and 4 bases from J, the gap between germline ends came to 11 bases. The CDR3: CASSYDRNFYGYTF. In DNA form, the CDR3 reads TGTGCCAGCAGTTACGACAGGAACTTCTATGGCTACACCTTC.

The V and J genes are TRBV13 and TRBJ1-1, with D possibly matching TRBD1 (5 bases). The CDR3 runs 14 residues. CDR1 and CDR2 from the germline V gene are PRHDT and FYEKMQ (reference sequence). Trimming shortened V by 4 bases and J by 4 bases, and 13 bases separated the two germline ends. CDR3 region: CASSSRWGFTEAFF. In nucleotides, the CDR3 is TGTGCCAGCAGCTCCCGATGGGGCTTCACTGAAGCTTTCTTT.

The CDR3 DNA reads as TGTGCCAGCAGCTTGGCCAGTGGGACAGGCGCCTATGGCTACACCTTC. It encodes CASSLASGTGAYGYTF. J is TRBJ1-2 and V is TRBV4-2; TRBD1 matches 8 bases. This CDR3 comprises 16 residues. V trimming: 5 bases; J trimming: 4 bases; junction bases outside the gene matches: 12. From germline, CDR1 is LGHNA and CDR2 YNFKEQ.

This rearrangement joins TRBV15 to TRBJ1-3; D is uncertain. CDR1 LNHNV and CDR2 YYDKDF come from the germline V gene (reference sequence). The CDR3 consists of 15 residues. The germline V and J ends were trimmed by 1 base and 0 bases, with 7 bases remaining between them. CDR3 loop: CATSRGGGSGNTIYF. Here the CDR3 DNA reads TGTGCCACCAGCAGAGGTGGCGGCTCTGGAAACACCATATATTTT. Full variable domain (missing parts from reference TRBV15 and TRBJ1-3): DAMVIQNPRYQVTQFGKPVTLSCSQTLNHNVMYWYQQKSSQAPKLLFHYYDKDFNNEADTPDNFQSRRPNTSFCFLDIRSPGLGDTAMYLCATSRGGGSGNTIYFGEGSWLTVV.

The rearrangement links TRBV30 to TRBJ2-7; possible D gene TRBD1, 6 bases. Germline lookup yields CDR1 GTSNPN and CDR2 SVGIG (reference sequence). The CDR3 totals 15 residues. The V end lost 0 bases, the J end lost 6 bases, and 18 bases lay between the germline ends. Written as DNA, the CDR3 is TGTGCCTGGAGTGTTGAGGGATGGGGGCCATCCGAGCAGTACTTC. It specifies CAWSVEGWGPSEQYF.

This chain links TRBV18 with TRBJ2-3, with D hard to call. Deletions cut 3 bases from V and 3 bases from J, with 10 bases between. The germline gives CDR1 KGHSH, CDR2 LQKENI. CDR3 length equals 14 residues. CDR3 amino acids: CASSPPSRTDTQYF. In DNA form, the CDR3 reads TGTGCCAGCTCACCCCCGTCCCGAACAGATACGCAGTATTTT.

This clone was seen only once. The chain combines TRBV6-1 with TRBJ1-1; D is possibly TRBD1 (6 bases). V was clipped by 2 bases and J by 10 bases, with 11 bases between them. Germline V gene lookup returns CDR1 MNHNS and CDR2 SASEGT. The CDR3 runs 12 residues. CDR3 in DNA: TGTGCCAGCAGTGAAATGGGGGCTTTAGCTTTCTTT. This sequence encodes CASSEMGALAFF.

J is TRBJ2-1 and V is TRBV6-5; 10 positions match TRBD2. Germline values: CDR1 MNHEY, CDR2 SVGAGI. J gave up 1 base and V 3 bases, and 3 bases lay outside the gene matches. This CDR3 is built from 16 residues. The DNA of the CDR3 is TGTGCCAGCAGTTATTATAGCGGGAGGTCCTACAATGAGCAGTTCTTC. It translates to CASSYYSGRSYNEQFF.

This clone was counted between two and nine times. An end of the junction does not agree with germline; a read error may underlie this. This chain uses TRBV2 with TRBJ2-7; 7 bases map to TRBD1. Germline-derived CDR1 and CDR2 are SNHLY and FYNNEI. The CDR3 is made up of 12 amino acids. The CDR3 reads CASSEEGTALPF. The CDR3 DNA sequence: TGTGCCAGCAGTGAAGAAGGGACAGCCCTTCCCTTC.

V and J are TRBV15 and TRBJ2-3, with 15 nucleotides matching TRBD2. The CDR3 has 18 amino acids. Germline V gives CDR1 LNHNV, CDR2 YYDKDF (reference sequence). V lost 1 base to trimming and J lost 1 base; unmatched junction nucleotides: 3. CDR3 region: CATSRVRTSGGGTDTQYF. The CDR3, as DNA: TGTGCCACCAGCAGAGTCCGGACTAGCGGGGGGGGCACAGATACGCAGTATTTT. Full variable domain (missing parts from reference TRBV15 and TRBJ2-3): DAMVIQNPRYQVTQFGKPVTLSCSQTLNHNVMYWYQQKSSQAPKLLFHYYDKDFNNEADTPDNFQSRRPNTSFCFLDIRSPGLGDTAMYLCATSRVRTSGGGTDTQYFGPGTRLTVL.

The V call is TRBV2, the J call TRBJ2-7, with no clear D. The germline CDR1 and CDR2 sequences are SNHLY and FYNNEI. There are 14 residues in the CDR3. V was cut by 6 bases and J by 1 base, with 13 bases left in between. In DNA form, the CDR3 reads TGTGCCAGCAGACCCCCCGACGGATCCTACGAGCAGTACTTC. This sequence encodes CASRPPDGSYEQYF. Full variable domain (outside the CDR3, taken from reference TRBV2 and TRBJ2-7): EPEVTQTPSHQVTQMGQEVILRCVPISNHLYFYWYRQILGQKVEFLVSFYNNEISEKSEIFDDQFSVERPDGSNFTLKIRSTKLEDSAMYFCASRPPDGSYEQYFGPGTRLTVT.

The chain couples TRBV6-5 to TRBJ1-5; D not certain. The CDR3 covers 14 residues. CDR1 is MNHEY, CDR2 SVGAGI, per germline. Trimming left V 2 bases short and J 1 base short, with 6 bases between. CDR3 in DNA: TGTGCCAGCAGTTACCGCCGGAGCAATCAGCCCCAGCATTTT. Translation: CASSYRRSNQPQHF.